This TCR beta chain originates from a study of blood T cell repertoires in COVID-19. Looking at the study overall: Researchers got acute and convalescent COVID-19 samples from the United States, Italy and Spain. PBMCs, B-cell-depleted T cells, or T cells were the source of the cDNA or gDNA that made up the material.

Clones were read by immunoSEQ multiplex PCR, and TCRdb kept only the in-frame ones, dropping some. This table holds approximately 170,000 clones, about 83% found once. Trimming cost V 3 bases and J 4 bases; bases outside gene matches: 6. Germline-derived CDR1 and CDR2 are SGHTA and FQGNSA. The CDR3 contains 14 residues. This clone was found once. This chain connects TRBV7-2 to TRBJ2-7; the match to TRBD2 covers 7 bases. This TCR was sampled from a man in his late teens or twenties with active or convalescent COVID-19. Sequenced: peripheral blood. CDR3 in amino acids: CASSLGGSLYEQYF. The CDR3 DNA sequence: TGTGCCAGCAGCTTGGGCGGGAGTCTGTACGAGCAGTACTTC.